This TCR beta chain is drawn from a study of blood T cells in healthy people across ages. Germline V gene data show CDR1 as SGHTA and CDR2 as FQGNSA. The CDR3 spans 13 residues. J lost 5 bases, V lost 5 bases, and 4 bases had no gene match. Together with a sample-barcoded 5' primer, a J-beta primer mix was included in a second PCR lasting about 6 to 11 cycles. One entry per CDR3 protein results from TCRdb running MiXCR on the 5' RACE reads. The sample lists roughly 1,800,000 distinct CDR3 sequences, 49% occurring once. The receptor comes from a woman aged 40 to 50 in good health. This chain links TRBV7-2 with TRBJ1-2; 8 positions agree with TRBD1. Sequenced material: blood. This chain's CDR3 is CASSLRTGYGYTF. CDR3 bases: TGTGCCAGCAGCCTAAGGACAGGGTATGGCTACACCTTC.